The TCR beta chain described here comes from a study of T cell repertoires in cytomegalovirus infection. Across the whole study: Alongside well-studied HLA-B-restricted CMV epitopes, recently identified HLA-C-restricted CMV epitopes were also used. In public TCR beta signatures, there were indications of both CMV infection and matching HLA type. Findings and caveats of the study: HLA-C-restricted TCR beta clonotypes specific for CMV led the ex vivo response. Summed frequency of shared TCR beta families picked out CMV carriers who also had the relevant HLA.

TCRdb processed the reads anew with MiXCR; each CDR3 protein has one entry. Here the sample spans roughly 800,000 distinct CDR3 sequences, 25% to 35% being singletons. This CDR3 comprises 16 residues. V was trimmed by 5 bases and J by 14 bases, leaving 28 bases between them. Germline values: CDR1 SEHNR, CDR2 FQNEAQ (reference sequence). This clonotype has only a few counts. Antigen: not known. This TCR was sampled from a human donor in good health (CMV status not recorded). Some clones in this sample may be carry-over from other donors' samples. The source material was cultured CD8+ T cells from PBMCs, sampled from culture after CMV antigen stimulation. The rearrangement uses TRBV7-9 and TRBJ2-1; D is undetermined. CDR3 region: CASSPELGPARIFKFF. CDR3 DNA: TGTGCCAGCAGCCCCGAACTGGGCCCGGCCCGGATTTTTAAGTTCTTC.